A single sample is the source of the 16 T cell receptor beta chains below, sequenced in a study of blood T cell dynamics during melanoma immunotherapy. Produced via immunoSEQ multiplex PCR; TCRdb's table is partial and in-frame only. The sample carries some 14,000 clones, about 93% recorded once. Regarding time point: week 3, after first cycle of checkpoint inhibitor. The sample consisted of blood, taken from a patient treated with checkpoint blockade. The receptors originated from a human donor with melanoma.

V gene TRBV28 combines with J gene TRBJ1-2; D call uncertain. CDR1 is MDHEN and CDR2 is SYDVKM in the germline V gene. This CDR3 has 12 residues. Deletions cut 7 bases from V and 7 bases from J, with 13 bases between. The chain's CDR3 is CASTFSSAGYTF. As DNA, the CDR3 is TGTGCCAGCACCTTCTCCTCCGCTGGCTACACCTTC.

The chain combines TRBV5-1 with TRBJ2-7, with unresolved D. The CDR3 length is 14 residues. The V and J ends lost 0 bases and 0 bases respectively, with 7 bases between them. The germline V gene has CDR1 SGHRS and CDR2 YFSETQ. CDR3 region: CASSLDPNSYEQYF. The CDR3 coding sequence is TGCGCCAGCAGCTTGGACCCGAACTCCTACGAGCAGTACTTC.

The chain employs TRBV11-3 and TRBJ1-3; a possible D gene is TRBD1 (6 bases). The germline V and J ends were trimmed by 1 base and 8 bases, with 9 bases remaining between them. The CDR3 runs to 13 residues. Germline lookup yields CDR1 SGHNT and CDR2 YENEEA. CDR3 protein: CASSLGPGDTIYF. The CDR3 DNA reads TGTGCCAGCAGCTTAGGTCCAGGGGACACCATATATTTT.

V is TRBV6-5 and J is TRBJ2-7; TRBD1 aligns across 8 bases. V lost 6 bases and J lost 0; bases outside the gene matches: 7. Per the germline V gene, CDR1 is MNHEY and CDR2 is SVGAGI. This CDR3 comprises 15 residues. Here the CDR3 DNA reads TGTGCCAGCAGAACGCGGACAGGGAGCTCCTACGAGCAGTACTTC. Translating gives CASRTRTGSSYEQYF.

J is TRBJ2-5 and V is TRBV5-1; 10 positions agree with TRBD1. V trimming: 4 bases; J trimming: 5 bases; junction bases outside the gene matches: 8. The CDR3 runs 15 residues. Germline V gene sequence: CDR1 SGHRS, CDR2 YFSETQ. This chain's CDR3 is CASSSGQGVMETQYF. The CDR3 DNA sequence: TGCGCCAGCAGCAGCGGACAGGGGGTTATGGAGACCCAGTACTTC.

This clone was counted a single time. The chain carries TRBV7-2 and TRBJ2-3, with 11 positions matching TRBD2. CDR1 is SGHTA and CDR2 is FQGNSA in the germline V gene. This CDR3 is built from 18 residues. With V trimmed by 5 bases and J by 1 base, 11 bases remained unmatched. The CDR3 DNA follows: TGTGCCAGCAGCGACCCCTGGGGACTAGCGGAAGGCACAGATACGCAGTATTTT. It encodes CASSDPWGLAEGTDTQYF.

The chain joins TRBV11-3 to TRBJ2-7; tentatively, D is TRBD2 (5 bases). V was pared by 1 base and J by 3 bases, with 16 bases between. This CDR3 has 16 amino acids. The germline V gene has CDR1 SGHNT and CDR2 YENEEA. As DNA, the CDR3 is TGTGCCAGCAGCTTAGTGCCCAGCGCGGGTGGCTACGAGCAGTACTTC. Its translation: CASSLVPSAGGYEQYF.

The chain is built from TRBV5-1 and TRBJ2-5; weak D call: TRBD1 (5 bases). From germline, CDR1 is SGHRS and CDR2 YFSETQ. Trimming took off 4 bases at V and 10 bases at J, with 17 bases between the two ends. CDR3 length: 13 residues. CDR3 sequence (DNA): TGCGCCAGCAGCCCCTCCCGATTAGGGGTCCAGTACTTC. Encoded protein: CASSPSRLGVQYF.

V is TRBV7-9 and J is TRBJ1-5; no reliable D call. The CDR3 extends over 13 amino acids. Germline-derived CDR1 and CDR2 are SEHNR and FQNEAQ (reference sequence). V was cut by 2 bases and J by 5 bases, with 7 bases left in between. CDR3 DNA: TGTGCCAGCAGCTTAAACAGCTATCAGCCCCAGCATTTT. It encodes CASSLNSYQPQHF.

The V call is TRBV18, the J call TRBJ2-2, with 12 bases matching TRBD1. Germline V lookup: CDR1 KGHSH, CDR2 LQKENI. The CDR3 is 15 residues long. With 4 bases clipped from V and 4 bases from J, the junction kept 1 base outside the gene matches. CDR3 DNA sequence: TGTGCCAGCTCACGGGGACAGGGGGCCACCGGGGAGCTGTTTTTT. This encodes CASSRGQGATGELFF.

The chain links TRBV11-2 to TRBJ2-7; the match to TRBD2 covers 9 bases. The CDR3 loop spans 14 amino acids. Per the germline V gene, CDR1 is SGHAT and CDR2 is FQNNGV. The V gene end was trimmed by 5 bases and the J gene end by 7 bases; junction bases not matched to a gene: 9. The CDR3 spells CASSLSGSAREQYF. CDR3 nucleotide sequence: TGTGCCAGCAGCCTTAGCGGGAGTGCGCGGGAGCAGTACTTC.

The chain employs TRBV6-1 and TRBJ1-6; D is perhaps TRBD1 (6 bases). The ends were cut back, 7 bases at V and 4 bases at J, with 14 bases in the middle. The germline V gene encodes CDR1 MNHNS and CDR2 SASEGT. This CDR3 has 15 residues. The CDR3 protein is CASTSLQGYNSPLHF. DNA for the CDR3: TGTGCCAGCACTAGCCTACAGGGTTATAATTCACCCCTCCACTTT.

A remark on this clone: Other nucleotide sequences in the sample specify the same CDR3. This chain connects TRBV30 to TRBJ1-2, with 10 bases aligning to TRBD1. Germline V CDR1 and CDR2: GTSNPN, SVGIG (reference sequence). The trim removed 3 bases at V and 8 bases at J, leaving 12 bases unmatched. The CDR3 is 15 amino acids. The CDR3 coding sequence is TGTGCCTGGAGCAAACGGAGACAGGGGGCGGGGGGCTACACCTTC. It yields the protein CAWSKRRQGAGGYTF.

This chain connects TRBV6-1 to TRBJ2-1; maybe TRBD2 (6 bases). The CDR3 extends over 13 amino acids. CDR1 and CDR2 from the germline V gene are MNHNS and SASEGT. Trimming removed 11 bases at V and 1 base at J, with 12 bases between. For the CDR3, the DNA is TGTGCCCAAGGCGGGGATTCCTACAATGAGCAGTTCTTC. It yields the protein CAQGGDSYNEQFF.

The gene calls are TRBV10-2 and TRBJ2-5; the match to TRBD2 covers 7 bases. TRBJ2-7 matches the DNA end more closely, so the J call is doubtful. CDR3 size: 12 residues. Germline CDR1 WSHSY, CDR2 SAAADI. CDR3 sequence reads: CASSRTSYEQYF. CDR3 in DNA: TGCGCCAGCAGTAGGACTAGCTACGAGCAGTACTTC.

This chain uses TRBV28 with TRBJ2-1; 8 nucleotides align to TRBD2. In germline, CDR1 is MDHEN, CDR2 SYDVKM. The CDR3 extends over 14 amino acids. Unmatched junction bases numbered 9, after V lost 5 bases and J lost 9 bases. CDR3: CASSTKLAAREQFF. DNA for the CDR3: TGTGCCAGCAGTACCAAACTAGCGGCACGTGAGCAGTTCTTC.